This TCR beta chain comes out of a study of T cell responses to AZD1222 COVID-19 vaccine. For this clone: Its specificity is not known.

The V gene lost 6 bases and the J gene lost 3 bases, with 8 bases spanning the gap. There are 13 residues in the CDR3. Germline values: CDR1 MGHRA, CDR2 YSYEKL. Only in-frame clones appear in the TCRdb table, and some are missing; sequencing was by immunoSEQ multiplex PCR. Among some 130,000 clones listed, about nine tenths were seen once. The study, taken as a whole, reports: Vaccine-associated CD4 TCRs ranged over spike, dominating at 160-218 and 743-854. Repertoire collection took place solely once the T cell response had peaked. Most donors were white British, females outnumbered males, and clonal diversity was possibly underestimated. Two AZD1222 doses significantly raised spike-specific TCR breadth and depth over controls.

The rearrangement links TRBV4-1 to TRBJ2-2, with D perhaps matching TRBD2 (5 bases). The TCR originated in an adult in good health. Sequenced material: peripheral blood, taken on day 0 of AZD1222 vaccination. The CDR3 nucleotides are TGCGCCAGCAGTCGGGGATACACCGGGGAGCTGTTTTTT. As protein: CASSRGYTGELFF.